Listed below are T cell receptor beta chains from one sample, sequenced in a study of cytomegalovirus exposure and HLA in healthy donors. Produced via immunoSEQ multiplex PCR; TCRdb's table is partial and in-frame only. This sample carries 150,000 to 200,000 clones, about 79% of them seen once, and the ten largest clones take 0.098%. The sequencing sample was made of PBMCs. These receptors were obtained from a boy aged 2-9 years in good health and CMV-seronegative. Each CDR3 is given with its conserved first and last residue. The D gene is left open where the match is weak. A row's size may be missing; if present it is once, few, many or a size class.

D	size	V	J	DNA	CDR3
NA	NA	TRBV2	TRBJ2-2	TGTGCCACCCGACAGGTCACCGGGGAGCTGTTTTTT	CATRQVTGELFF
TRBD1	NA	TRBV7-3	TRBJ2-7	TGTGCCAGCAGCCCCTTATATGGACAGGGGTCCGAGCAGTACTTC	CASSPLYGQGSEQYF
TRBD2	NA	TRBV7-8	TRBJ2-1	TGTGCCAGCAGCTTAGCGGTACGCGGGAGCTCCTACAATGAGCAGTTCTTC	CASSLAVRGSSYNEQFF
TRBD1	NA	TRBV18	TRBJ1-4	TGTGCCAGCTCACCGGGACAGACTAATGAAAAACTGTTTTTT	CASSPGQTNEKLFF
NA	NA	TRBV6-1	TRBJ1-2	TGTGCCAGCAGCTACCGTTATGGCTACACCTTC	CASSYRYGYTF
NA	NA	TRBV27	TRBJ1-1	TGTGCCAGCAGTTCCCGGACTCAGAACACTGAAGCTTTCTTT	CASSSRTQNTEAFF
TRBD1	NA	TRBV18	TRBJ1-5	TGTGCCAGCTCACAGGACAGGAGTCCCAATCAGCCCCAGCATTTT	CASSQDRSPNQPQHF
TRBD1	NA	TRBV5-6	TRBJ2-2	TGTGCCAGCACCAGACAGGGGGCGCTAAGGACCGGGGAGCTGTTTTTT	CASTRQGALRTGELFF
NA	NA	TRBV7-6	TRBJ2-7	TGTGCCAGCAGCTTATTTGCCACAGGGTTGGACGAGCAGTACTTC	CASSLFATGLDEQYF
TRBD2	once	TRBV5-4	TRBJ2-5	TGTGCCAGCAGCCCGCGGGGGTTGCAAGAGACCCAGTACTTC	CASSPRGLQETQYF
TRBD2	once	TRBV2	TRBJ2-3	TGTGCCAGCGGGGGGGGACCACGGGATACGCAGTATTTT	CASGGGPRDTQYF
TRBD1	once	TRBV6-1	TRBJ1-4	TGTGCCAGCAGTGCACAGAGGGACAGGGGAGATGAAAAACTGTTTTTT	CASSAQRDRGDEKLFF
TRBD2	once	TRBV10-3	TRBJ2-1	TGTGCCATCGAGACTAGCGGGGGTAATGAGCAGTTCTTC	CAIETSGGNEQFF
TRBD2	NA	TRBV15	TRBJ2-3	TGTGCCACCAGCAGATCTTACGAAAGCGGGGGGTCCAAGAGCACAGATACGCAGTATTTT	CATSRSYESGGSKSTDTQYF
NA	NA	TRBV4-1	TRBJ1-2	TGCGCCAGCAGCACCCCTGGAGGAGGCTACACCTTC	CASSTPGGGYTF
TRBD1	NA	TRBV18	TRBJ2-7	TGTGCCAGCTCACCGACAGGGGGCTACGAGCAGTACTTC	CASSPTGGYEQYF
TRBD2	NA	TRBV5-4	TRBJ2-3	TGTGCCAGCAGCTTGGGTTCGACTAGCGGGGGTGATACGCAGTATTTT	CASSLGSTSGGDTQYF
NA	once	TRBV7-3	TRBJ1-1	TGTGCCAGCAGCCACGGGGGGGGTGAGGGCACTGAAGCTTTCTTT	CASSHGGGEGTEAFF